This TCR beta chain appears in the sequencing data of a study of beta chain features in type 1 diabetes. Study-level results: In type 1 diabetes patients, VDJ junctions had fewer insertions; deletions at these junctions were more frequent. Cells carrying high TCR expression could end up over-represented when cDNA is sequenced. It was not settled here whether HLA type affects TCRB rearrangement.

The whole isolated RNA underwent reverse transcription, so sequencing captured expressed TCRB transcripts. Using immunoSEQ multiplex PCR, the repertoire was profiled, and TCRdb retains in-frame clones only, with some absent. The table has hundreds of thousands of clones, roughly 16% seen once. The CDR3 runs to 13 residues. V lost 0 bases, J lost 8 bases, and 10 bases lay in between. Germline CDR1 reads MGHRA; CDR2 reads YSYEKL. Comments on this clone: Its antigen is currently unknown.

CD4+ naive, central memory, regulatory and stem cell-like memory cells were sorted via CD45RO/CCR7/CD25/CD127/CD95/CD27. Sequencing was done on a sample of naive CD4+ T cells from blood. This chain uses TRBV4-1 with TRBJ1-2; D might be TRBD1 (5 bases). The TCR sequence derives from a young man in good health. Here the CDR3 DNA reads TGCGCCAGCAGCCAAGACAGGGTGGGCGGCTACACCTTC. Encoded protein: CASSQDRVGGYTF.